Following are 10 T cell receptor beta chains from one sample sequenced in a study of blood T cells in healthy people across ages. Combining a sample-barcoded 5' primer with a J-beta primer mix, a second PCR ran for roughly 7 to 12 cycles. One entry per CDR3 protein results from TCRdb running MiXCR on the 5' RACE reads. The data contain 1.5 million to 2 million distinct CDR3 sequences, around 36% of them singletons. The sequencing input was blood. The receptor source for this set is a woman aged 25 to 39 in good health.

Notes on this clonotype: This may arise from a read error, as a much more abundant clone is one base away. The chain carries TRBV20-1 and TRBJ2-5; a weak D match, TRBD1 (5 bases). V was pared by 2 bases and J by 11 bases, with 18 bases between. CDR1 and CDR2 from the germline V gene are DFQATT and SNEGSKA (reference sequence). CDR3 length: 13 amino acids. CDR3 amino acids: CSARISQGNGQYF. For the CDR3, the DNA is TGCAGTGCTAGAATATCGCAGGGTAACGGGCAGTACTTC.

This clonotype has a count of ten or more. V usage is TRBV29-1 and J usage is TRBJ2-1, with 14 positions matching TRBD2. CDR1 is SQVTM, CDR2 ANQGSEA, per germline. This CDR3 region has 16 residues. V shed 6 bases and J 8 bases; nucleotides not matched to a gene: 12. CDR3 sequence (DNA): TGCAGCGTAGGGGGACTAGCGGGAGACCCAGGGTATGAGCAGTTCTTC. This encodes CSVGGLAGDPGYEQFF.

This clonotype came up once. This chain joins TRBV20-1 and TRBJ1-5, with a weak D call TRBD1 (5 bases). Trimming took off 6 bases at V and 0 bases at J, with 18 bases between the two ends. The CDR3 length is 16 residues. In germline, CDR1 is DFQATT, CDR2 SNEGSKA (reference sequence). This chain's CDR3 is CSAQGVGKYSNQPQHF. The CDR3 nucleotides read TGCAGTGCGCAAGGGGTCGGTAAATATAGCAATCAGCCCCAGCATTTT.

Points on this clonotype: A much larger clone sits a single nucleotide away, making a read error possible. The CDR3 sequence is CASSLAGTGADNEQFF. CDR3 DNA sequence: TGTGCCAGCAGCTTAGCCGGGACAGGGGCCGACAATGAGCAGTTCTTC. V and J are TRBV7-2 and TRBJ2-1, with 10 bases aligning to TRBD1. CDR3 length: 16 amino acids. V shed 0 bases and J 5 bases; nucleotides not matched to a gene: 4. Per germline, CDR1 SGHTA and CDR2 FQGNSA. The full variable domain, rest sourced from reference TRBV7-2 and TRBJ2-1, is GAGVSQSPSNKVTEKGKDVELRCDPISGHTALYWYRQSLGQGLEFLIYFQGNSAPDKSGLPSDRFSAERTGGSVSTLTIQRTQQEDSAVYLCASSLAGTGADNEQFFGPGTRLTVL.

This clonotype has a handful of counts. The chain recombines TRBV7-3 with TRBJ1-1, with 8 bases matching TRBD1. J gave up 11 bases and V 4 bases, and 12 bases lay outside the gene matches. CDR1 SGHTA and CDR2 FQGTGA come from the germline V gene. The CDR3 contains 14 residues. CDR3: CASSSTGDPQEAFF. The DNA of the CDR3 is TGTGCCAGCAGCTCGACAGGGGACCCCCAGGAGGCTTTCTTT. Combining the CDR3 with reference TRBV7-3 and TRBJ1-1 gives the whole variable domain GAGVSQTPSNKVTEKGKYVELRCDPISGHTALYWYRQSLGQGPEFLIYFQGTGAADDSGLPNDRFFAVRPEGSVSTLKIQRTERGDSAVYLCASSSTGDPQEAFFGQGTRLTVV.

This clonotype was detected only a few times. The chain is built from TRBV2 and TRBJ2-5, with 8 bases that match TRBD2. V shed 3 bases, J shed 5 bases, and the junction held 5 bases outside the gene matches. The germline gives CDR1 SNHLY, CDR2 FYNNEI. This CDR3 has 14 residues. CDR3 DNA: TGTGCCAGCAGTGAGCTGCTAGCGGGCGAGACCCAGTACTTC. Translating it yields CASSELLAGETQYF.

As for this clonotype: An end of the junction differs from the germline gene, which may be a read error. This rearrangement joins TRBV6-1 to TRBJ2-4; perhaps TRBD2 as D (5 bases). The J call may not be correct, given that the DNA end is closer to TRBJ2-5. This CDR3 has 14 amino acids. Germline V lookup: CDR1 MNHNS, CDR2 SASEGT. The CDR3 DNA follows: TGCGCCAGCAGTGAGGGTCCGGGGAGAGAGACCCAGTACTTC. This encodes CASSEGPGRETQYF.

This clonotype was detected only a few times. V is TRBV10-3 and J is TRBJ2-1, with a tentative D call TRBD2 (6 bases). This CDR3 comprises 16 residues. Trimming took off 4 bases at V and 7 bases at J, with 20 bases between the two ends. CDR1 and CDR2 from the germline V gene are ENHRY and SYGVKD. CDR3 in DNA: TGTGCCATCAGTGGATCGGGGACTGGGTCTTGGAATGAGCAGTTCTTC. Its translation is CAISGSGTGSWNEQFF.

The CDR3 loop is CASSSTPPGRKGEAFF. The CDR3 region has the DNA TGTGCCAGCAGCTCGACGCCTCCAGGACGGAAAGGAGAAGCTTTCTTT. V and J are TRBV12-3 or TRBV12-4 and TRBJ1-1; D remains unclear. Trimming left V 6 bases short and J 8 bases short, with 25 bases between. CDR3 length: 16 amino acids.

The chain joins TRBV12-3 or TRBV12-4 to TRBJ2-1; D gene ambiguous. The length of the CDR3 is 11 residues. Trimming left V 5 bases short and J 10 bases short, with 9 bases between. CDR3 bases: TGTGCCAGCAGTCCCAGATACGAGCAGTTCTTC. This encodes CASSPRYEQFF.